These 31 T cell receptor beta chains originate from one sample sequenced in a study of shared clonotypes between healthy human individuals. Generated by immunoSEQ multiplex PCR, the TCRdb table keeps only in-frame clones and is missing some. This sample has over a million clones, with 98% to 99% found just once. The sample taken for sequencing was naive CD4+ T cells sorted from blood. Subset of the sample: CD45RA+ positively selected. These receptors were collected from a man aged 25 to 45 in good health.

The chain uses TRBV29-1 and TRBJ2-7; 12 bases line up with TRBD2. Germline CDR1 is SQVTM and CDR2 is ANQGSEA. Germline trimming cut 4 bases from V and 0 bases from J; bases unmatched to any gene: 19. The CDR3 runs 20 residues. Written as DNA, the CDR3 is TGCAGCGTTGCCGGGACAGATGGACTAGCGGGACTTCCCAGCTCCTACGAGCAGTACTTC. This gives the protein CSVAGTDGLAGLPSSYEQYF.

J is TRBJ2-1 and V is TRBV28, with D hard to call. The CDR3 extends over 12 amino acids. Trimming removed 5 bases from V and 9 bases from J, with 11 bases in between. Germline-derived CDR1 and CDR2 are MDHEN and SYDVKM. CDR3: CASSQTESEQFF. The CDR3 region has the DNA TGTGCCAGCAGTCAAACGGAGTCTGAGCAGTTCTTC.

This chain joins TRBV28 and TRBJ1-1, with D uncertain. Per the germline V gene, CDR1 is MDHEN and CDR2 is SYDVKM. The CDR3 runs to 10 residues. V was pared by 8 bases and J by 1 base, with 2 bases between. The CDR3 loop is CASGNTEAFF. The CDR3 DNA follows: TGTGCCAGCGGGAACACTGAAGCTTTCTTT.

CDR3 in DNA: TGTGCCAGCAGCCAAGAACCAACCTATGGCTACACCTTC. Its protein product is CASSQEPTYGYTF. The chain combines TRBV14 with TRBJ1-2, with D uncertain. The CDR3 contains 13 residues. Germline CDR1 is SGHDN and CDR2 is FVKESK. The germline V and J ends were trimmed by 0 bases and 4 bases, with 6 bases remaining between them.

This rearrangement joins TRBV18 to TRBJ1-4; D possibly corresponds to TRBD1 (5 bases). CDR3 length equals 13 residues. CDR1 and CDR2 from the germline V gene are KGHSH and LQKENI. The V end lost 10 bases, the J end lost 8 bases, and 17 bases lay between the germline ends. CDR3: CATRGREREKLFF. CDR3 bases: TGTGCCACGAGAGGCAGGGAACGAGAAAAACTGTTTTTT.

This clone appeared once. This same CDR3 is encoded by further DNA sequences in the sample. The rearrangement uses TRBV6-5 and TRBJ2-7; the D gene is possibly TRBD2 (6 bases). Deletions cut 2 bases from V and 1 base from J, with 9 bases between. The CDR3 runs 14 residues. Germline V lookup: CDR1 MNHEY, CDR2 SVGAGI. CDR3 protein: CASSYRGGSYEQYF. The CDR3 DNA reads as TGTGCCAGCAGTTACAGGGGAGGTTCCTACGAGCAGTACTTC.

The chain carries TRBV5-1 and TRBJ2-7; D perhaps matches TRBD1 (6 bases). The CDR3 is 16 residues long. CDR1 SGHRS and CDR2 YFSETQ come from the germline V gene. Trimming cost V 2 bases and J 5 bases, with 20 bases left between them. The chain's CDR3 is CASSLIPGQYEDEQYF. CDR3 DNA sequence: TGCGCCAGCAGCTTAATACCGGGACAATATGAAGACGAGCAGTACTTC.

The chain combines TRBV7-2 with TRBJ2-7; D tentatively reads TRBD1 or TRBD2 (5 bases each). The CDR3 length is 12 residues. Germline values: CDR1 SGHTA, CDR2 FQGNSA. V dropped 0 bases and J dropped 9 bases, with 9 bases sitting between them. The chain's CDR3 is CASSLAGRGQYF. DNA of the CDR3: TGTGCCAGCAGCTTAGCGGGACGGGGGCAGTACTTC.

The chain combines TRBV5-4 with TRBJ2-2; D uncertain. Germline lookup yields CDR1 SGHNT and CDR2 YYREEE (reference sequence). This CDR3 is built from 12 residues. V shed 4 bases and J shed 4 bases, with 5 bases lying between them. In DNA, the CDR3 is TGTGCCAGCAGCAGTGCCACCGGGGAGCTGTTTTTT. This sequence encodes CASSSATGELFF.

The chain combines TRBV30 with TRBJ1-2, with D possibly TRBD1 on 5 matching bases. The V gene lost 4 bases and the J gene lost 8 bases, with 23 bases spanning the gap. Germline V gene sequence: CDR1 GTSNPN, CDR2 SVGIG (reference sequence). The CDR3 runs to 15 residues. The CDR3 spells CAWKLAYGTGRGYTF. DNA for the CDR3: TGTGCCTGGAAACTCGCCTACGGGACGGGACGCGGCTACACCTTC.

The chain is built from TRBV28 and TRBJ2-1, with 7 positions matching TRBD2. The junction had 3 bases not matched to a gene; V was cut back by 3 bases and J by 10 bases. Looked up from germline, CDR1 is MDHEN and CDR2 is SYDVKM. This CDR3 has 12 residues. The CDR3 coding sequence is TGTGCCAGCAGTTTGGGAGGGCTCGAGCAGTTCTTC. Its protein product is CASSLGGLEQFF.

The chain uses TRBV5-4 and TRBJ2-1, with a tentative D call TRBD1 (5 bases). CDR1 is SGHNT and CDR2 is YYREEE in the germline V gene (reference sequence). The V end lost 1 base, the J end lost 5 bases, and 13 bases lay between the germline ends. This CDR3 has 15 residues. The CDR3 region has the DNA TGTGCCAGCAGCTTGAGACGGTCACAGGACAATGAGCAGTTCTTC. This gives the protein CASSLRRSQDNEQFF.

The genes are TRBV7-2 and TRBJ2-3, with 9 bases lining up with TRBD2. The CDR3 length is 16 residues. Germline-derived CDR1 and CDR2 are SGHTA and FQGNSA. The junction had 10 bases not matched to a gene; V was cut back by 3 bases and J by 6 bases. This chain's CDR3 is CASSFLGAGGPDTQYF. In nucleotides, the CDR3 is TGTGCCAGCAGCTTTCTCGGGGCGGGAGGGCCGGATACGCAGTATTTT.

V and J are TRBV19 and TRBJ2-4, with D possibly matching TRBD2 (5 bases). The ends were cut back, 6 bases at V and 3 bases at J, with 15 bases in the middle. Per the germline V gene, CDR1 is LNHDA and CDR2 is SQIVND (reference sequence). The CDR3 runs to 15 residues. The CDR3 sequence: CASRRDPGDKNIQYF. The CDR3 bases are TGTGCCAGTAGAAGAGACCCCGGGGACAAAAACATTCAGTACTTC. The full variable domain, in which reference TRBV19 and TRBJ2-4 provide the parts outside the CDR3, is DGGITQSPKYLFRKEGQNVTLSCEQNLNHDAMYWYRQDPGQGLRLIYYSQIVNDFQKGDIAEGYSVSREKKESFPLTVTSAQKNPTAFYLCASRRDPGDKNIQYFGAGTRLSVL.

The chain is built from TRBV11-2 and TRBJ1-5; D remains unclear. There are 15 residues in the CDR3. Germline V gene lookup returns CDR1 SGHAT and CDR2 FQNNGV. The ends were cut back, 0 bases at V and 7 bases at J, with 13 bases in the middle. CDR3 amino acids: CASSLDPRRGQPQHF. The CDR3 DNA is TGTGCCAGCAGCTTAGATCCCCGGCGGGGACAGCCCCAGCATTTT. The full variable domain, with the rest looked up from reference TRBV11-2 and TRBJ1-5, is EAGVAQSPRYKIIEKRQSVAFWCNPISGHATLYWYQQILGQGPKLLIQFQNNGVVDDSQLPKDRFSAERLKGVDSTLKIQPAKLEDSAVYLCASSLDPRRGQPQHFGDGTRLSIL.

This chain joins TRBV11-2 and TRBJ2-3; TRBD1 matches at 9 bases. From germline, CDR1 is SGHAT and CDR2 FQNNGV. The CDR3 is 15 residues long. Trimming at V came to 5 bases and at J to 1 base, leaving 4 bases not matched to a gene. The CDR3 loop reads CASSRGDRGTDTQYF. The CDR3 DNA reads TGTGCCAGCAGCCGAGGGGACAGGGGCACAGATACGCAGTATTTT.

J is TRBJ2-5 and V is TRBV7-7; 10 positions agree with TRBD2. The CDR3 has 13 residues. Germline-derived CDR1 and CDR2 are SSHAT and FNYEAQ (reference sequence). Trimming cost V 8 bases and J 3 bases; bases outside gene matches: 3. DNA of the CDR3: TGTGCCAGCCGTCTAGCGGGAGAAGAGACCCAGTACTTC. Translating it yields CASRLAGEETQYF.

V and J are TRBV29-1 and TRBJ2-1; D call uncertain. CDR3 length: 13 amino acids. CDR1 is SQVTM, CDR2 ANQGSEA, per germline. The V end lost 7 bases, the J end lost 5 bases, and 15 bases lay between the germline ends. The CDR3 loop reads CSALAPLHNEQFF. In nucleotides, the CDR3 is TGCAGCGCCCTTGCCCCCTTACACAATGAGCAGTTCTTC.

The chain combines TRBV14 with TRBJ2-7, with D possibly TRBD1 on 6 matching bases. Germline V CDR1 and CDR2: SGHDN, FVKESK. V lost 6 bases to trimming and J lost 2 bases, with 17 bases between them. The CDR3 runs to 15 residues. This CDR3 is CASSPGHKIAYEQYF. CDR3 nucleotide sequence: TGTGCCAGCAGTCCGGGACACAAGATAGCCTACGAGCAGTACTTC.

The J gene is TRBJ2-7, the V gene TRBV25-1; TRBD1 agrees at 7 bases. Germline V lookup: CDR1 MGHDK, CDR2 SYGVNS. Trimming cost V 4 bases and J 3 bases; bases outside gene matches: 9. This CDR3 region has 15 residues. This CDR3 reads CASSAQTGTLYEQYF. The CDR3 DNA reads TGTGCCAGCAGTGCTCAGACAGGGACCCTCTACGAGCAGTACTTC.

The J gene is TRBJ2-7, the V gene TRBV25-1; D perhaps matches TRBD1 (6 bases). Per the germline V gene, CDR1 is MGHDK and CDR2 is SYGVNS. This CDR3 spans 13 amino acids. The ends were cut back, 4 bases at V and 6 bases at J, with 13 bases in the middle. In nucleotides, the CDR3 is TGTGCCAGCAGTGTGGGGGCTCGGCGCGAGCAGTACTTC. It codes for CASSVGARREQYF.

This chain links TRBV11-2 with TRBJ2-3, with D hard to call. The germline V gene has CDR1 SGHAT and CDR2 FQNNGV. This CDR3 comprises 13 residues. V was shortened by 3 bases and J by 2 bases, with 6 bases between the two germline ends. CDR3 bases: TGTGCCAGCAGCTTTGCGGTCACAGATACGCAGTATTTT. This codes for CASSFAVTDTQYF.

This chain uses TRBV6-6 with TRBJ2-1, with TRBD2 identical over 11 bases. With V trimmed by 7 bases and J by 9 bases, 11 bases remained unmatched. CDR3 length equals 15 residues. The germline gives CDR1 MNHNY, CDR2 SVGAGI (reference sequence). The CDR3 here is CASTNSGRVLFEQFF. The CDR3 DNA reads TGTGCCAGCACCAATAGCGGGAGGGTACTCTTTGAGCAGTTCTTC.

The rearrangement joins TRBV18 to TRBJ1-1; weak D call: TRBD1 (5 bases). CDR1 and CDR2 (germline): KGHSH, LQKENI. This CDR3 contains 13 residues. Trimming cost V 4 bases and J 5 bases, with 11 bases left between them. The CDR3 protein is CASSQQWGTEAFF. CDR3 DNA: TGTGCCAGCTCACAACAGTGGGGGACTGAAGCTTTCTTT.

The CDR3 nucleotides are TGTGCCAGCTCACCCCCTAGGGGCGGGCGCTCCTACGAGCAGTACTTC. Translating it yields CASSPPRGGRSYEQYF. The chain links TRBV18 to TRBJ2-7; either TRBD1 or TRBD2 may fit D (5 bases each). The CDR3 loop spans 16 amino acids. Germline V gene lookup returns CDR1 KGHSH and CDR2 LQKENI. The germline V and J ends were trimmed by 3 bases and 0 bases, with 15 bases remaining between them.

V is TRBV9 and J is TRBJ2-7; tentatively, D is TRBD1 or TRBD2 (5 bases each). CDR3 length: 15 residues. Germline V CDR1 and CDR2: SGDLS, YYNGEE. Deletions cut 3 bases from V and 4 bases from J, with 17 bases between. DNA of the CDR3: TGTGCCAGCAGCGCAAGAGAGGGACCTTTGTACGAGCAGTACTTC. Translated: CASSAREGPLYEQYF. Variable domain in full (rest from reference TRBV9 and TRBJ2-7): DSGVTQTPKHLITATGQRVTLRCSPRSGDLSVYWYQQSLDQGLQFLIQYYNGEERAKGNILERFSAQQFPDLHSELNLSSLELGDSALYFCASSAREGPLYEQYFGPGTRLTVT.

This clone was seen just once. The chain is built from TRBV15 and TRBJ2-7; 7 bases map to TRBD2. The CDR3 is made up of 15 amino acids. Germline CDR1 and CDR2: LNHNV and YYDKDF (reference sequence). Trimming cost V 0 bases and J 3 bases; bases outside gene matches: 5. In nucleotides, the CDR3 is TGTGCCACCAGCAGAGATCTGGGAGGGTACTACGAGCAGTACTTC. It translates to CATSRDLGGYYEQYF.

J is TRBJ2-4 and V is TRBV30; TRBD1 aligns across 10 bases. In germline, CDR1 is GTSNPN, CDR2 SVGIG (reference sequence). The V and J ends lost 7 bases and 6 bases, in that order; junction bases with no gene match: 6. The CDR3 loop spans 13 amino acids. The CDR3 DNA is TGTGCCTTGAGGGACAGGGGAAGAAACATTCAGTACTTC. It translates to CALRDRGRNIQYF.

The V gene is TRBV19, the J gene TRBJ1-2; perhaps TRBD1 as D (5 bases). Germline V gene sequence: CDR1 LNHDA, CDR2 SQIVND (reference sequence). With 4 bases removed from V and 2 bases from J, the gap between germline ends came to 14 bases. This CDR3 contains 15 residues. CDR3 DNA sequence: TGTGCCAGTAGTACTCTCAGGGAAAGGAACTATGGCTACACCTTC. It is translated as CASSTLRERNYGYTF.

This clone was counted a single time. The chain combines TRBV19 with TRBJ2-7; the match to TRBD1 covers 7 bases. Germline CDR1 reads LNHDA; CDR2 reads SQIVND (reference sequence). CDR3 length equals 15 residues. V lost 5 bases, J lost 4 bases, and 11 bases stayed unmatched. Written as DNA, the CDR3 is TGTGCCAGTAGTCCTAACCGGGACAGCCATTACGAGCAGTACTTC. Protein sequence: CASSPNRDSHYEQYF.

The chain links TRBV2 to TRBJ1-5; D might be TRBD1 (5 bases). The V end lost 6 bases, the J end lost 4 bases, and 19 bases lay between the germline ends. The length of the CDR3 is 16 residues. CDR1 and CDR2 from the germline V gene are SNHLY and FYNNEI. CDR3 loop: CASSYWTFGGNQPQHF. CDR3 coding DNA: TGTGCCAGCAGCTACTGGACGTTCGGGGGTAATCAGCCCCAGCATTTT.